The 26 T cell receptor beta chains listed next were all sequenced from one sample in a study of CD8 T cells in ankylosing spondylitis (dated by TCRdb to 2017 to 2019). What the work shows at the level of the full study, not this receptor alone: A TCR beta motif made up of fewer than 10 highly homologous amino acid variants appeared to be characteristic of blood from ankylosing spondylitis patients.

Receptor libraries were prepared by 5' RACE. The data were produced on an Illumina HiSeq 2500. TCRdb reanalyzed the raw reads on its own, using fastp at Q25 for trimming and MiXCR for clone calling, and kept in-frame beta chains. Duplicate CDR3 protein sequences are folded into a single record with the most common DNA and genes. This sample has a few hundred thousand distinct CDR3 sequences in its table, and 17% of those were observed once. The ten largest clones capture just over 1% of the sample. The antigens these receptors bind are not known. The sequenced sample consisted of blood, either unsorted or a sorted T cell fraction (not recorded which). Every receptor here comes from a male donor with ankylosing spondylitis.

This rearrangement joins TRBV7-3 to TRBJ2-3; D is unresolved. V was trimmed by 3 bases and J by 1 base, leaving 8 bases between them. This CDR3 spans 14 amino acids. Germline V gene sequence: CDR1 SGHTA, CDR2 FQGTGA. The CDR3 region is CASSFFSGTDTQYF. As DNA, the CDR3 is TGTGCCAGCAGCTTTTTCTCGGGCACAGATACGCAGTATTTT.

The V gene is TRBV15, the J gene TRBJ2-1; D gene unclear. The CDR3 is made up of 15 amino acids. Germline V gene lookup returns CDR1 LNHNV and CDR2 YYDKDF (reference sequence). With 4 bases removed from V and 0 bases from J, the gap between germline ends came to 10 bases. The CDR3 nucleotides are TGTGCCACCAGCACGGACCCCCGCTCCTACAATGAGCAGTTCTTC. Its translation is CATSTDPRSYNEQFF.

This clonotype has a handful of counts. CDR3: CASRRTQGHPNEKLFF. In DNA, the CDR3 is TGTGCCAGCAGGCGCACACAGGGACACCCTAATGAAAAACTGTTTTTT. The gene calls are TRBV28 and TRBJ1-4; maybe TRBD1 (6 bases). V lost 6 bases and J 3 bases, leaving 17 bases between the germline ends. From germline, CDR1 is MDHEN and CDR2 SYDVKM. This CDR3 has 16 residues.

The V and J genes are TRBV7-2 and TRBJ1-1, with unresolved D. Germline V gene sequence: CDR1 SGHTA, CDR2 FQGNSA. There are 13 residues in the CDR3. V was cut by 5 bases and J by 0 bases, with 7 bases left in between. For the CDR3, the DNA is TGTGCCAGCAGCAACCAGATGAACACTGAAGCTTTCTTT. It translates to CASSNQMNTEAFF.

V gene TRBV7-3 combines with J gene TRBJ1-1; D possibly corresponds to TRBD1 (5 bases). The CDR3 covers 13 residues. The germline gives CDR1 SGHTA, CDR2 FQGTGA. The ends were cut back, 5 bases at V and 3 bases at J, with 10 bases in the middle. CDR3 DNA: TGTGCCAGCAGCCCGGGGCGCTACACTGAAGCTTTCTTT. Its translation is CASSPGRYTEAFF.

This chain links TRBV14 with TRBJ1-2; no clear D. V gave up 4 bases and J gave up 2 bases, with 14 bases separating them. CDR1 is SGHDN and CDR2 is FVKESK in the germline V gene. The CDR3 covers 15 residues. CDR3 sequence (DNA): TGTGCCAGCAGCCCTTACCGTAGTGGGAACTATGGCTACACCTTC. Translation: CASSPYRSGNYGYTF.

The gene calls are TRBV20-1 and TRBJ2-5; D might be TRBD1 or TRBD2, each matching 5 bases. Germline CDR1 DFQATT, CDR2 SNEGSKA (reference sequence). The CDR3 extends over 15 amino acids. The V and J ends lost 0 bases and 5 bases respectively, with 16 bases between them. This CDR3 reads CSARDHSAPGETQYF. In DNA form, the CDR3 reads TGCAGTGCTAGAGATCATAGCGCCCCAGGGGAGACCCAGTACTTC.

The rearrangement uses TRBV6-2 or TRBV6-3 and TRBJ1-6; the D gene is possibly TRBD1 (5 bases). This CDR3 region has 15 residues. From germline, CDR1 is MNHEY and CDR2 SVGEGT. V was trimmed by 2 bases and J by 6 bases, leaving 11 bases between them. The CDR3 nucleotides are TGTGCCAGCAGTTACGGCGGGGCCCGTAATTCACCCCTCCACTTT. Its translation is CASSYGGARNSPLHF.

This clonotype was counted many times. The genes are TRBV29-1 and TRBJ2-4; D may be TRBD1 (5 bases). With 5 bases removed from V and 1 base from J, the gap between germline ends came to 15 bases. The CDR3 extends over 15 amino acids. Germline V gives CDR1 SQVTM, CDR2 ANQGSEA. CDR3 in DNA: TGCAGCGTTCTCCGGACACCTACGGCCAAAAACATTCAGTACTTC. Its protein is CSVLRTPTAKNIQYF. The full variable domain, with the rest looked up from reference TRBV29-1 and TRBJ2-4, is SAVISQKPSRDICQRGTSLTIQCQVDSQVTMMFWYRQQPGQSLTLIATANQGSEATYESGFVIDKFPISRPNLTFSTLTVSNMSPEDSSIYLCSVLRTPTAKNIQYFGAGTRLSVL.

This clonotype was counted only a few times. The chain carries TRBV7-2 and TRBJ2-2, with D unresolved. Trimming pared 1 base from V and 7 bases from J, leaving 13 bases between. The CDR3 is 15 amino acids. The germline V gene encodes CDR1 SGHTA and CDR2 FQGNSA. CDR3 nucleotides: TGTGCCAGCAGCTTAGTTGTCGGGCCCCTCGGGGAGCTGTTTTTT. Translated, it gives CASSLVVGPLGELFF.

There are many counts of this clonotype. This rearrangement joins TRBV4-3 to TRBJ2-7; unclear D gene. Germline loops: CDR1 LGHNA, CDR2 YSLEER. Trimming took 0 bases from V and 0 from J, leaving 12 bases between them. The CDR3 length is 16 residues. The CDR3 nucleotides are TGCGCCAGCAGCCAAGATCGGGCTGGAAACTCCTACGAGCAGTACTTC. Translated: CASSQDRAGNSYEQYF.

The chain employs TRBV18 and TRBJ2-1; D unresolved. The CDR3 loop spans 13 amino acids. V was cut by 5 bases and J by 4 bases, with 9 bases left in between. Germline CDR1 KGHSH, CDR2 LQKENI. The CDR3 here is CASSATRYNEQFF. The CDR3 DNA reads TGTGCCAGCTCAGCAACAAGGTACAATGAGCAGTTCTTC.

The chain has TRBV20-1 and TRBJ2-5; 11 nucleotides line up with TRBD2. The CDR3 extends over 15 amino acids. V dropped 2 bases and J dropped 2; count of bases not matched to a gene: 4. The germline CDR1 and CDR2 sequences are DFQATT and SNEGSKA (reference sequence). The DNA of the CDR3 is TGCAGTGCTAGACTAGCGGGGGGTTGGCAAGAGACCCAGTACTTC. It translates to CSARLAGGWQETQYF.

This clonotype showed up just a few times. The chain uses TRBV20-1 and TRBJ1-2, with 9 nucleotides matching TRBD1. J was trimmed by 1 base and V by 3 bases; bases with no gene match: 3. Germline lookup yields CDR1 DFQATT and CDR2 SNEGSKA (reference sequence). There are 14 residues in the CDR3. CDR3 DNA sequence: TGCAGTGCTAGTTCGGGACAGGGTAACTATGGCTACACCTTC. Residues: CSASSGQGNYGYTF.

This clonotype was detected a few times. This chain uses TRBV2 with TRBJ1-3; possible D gene TRBD1, 5 bases. The V and J ends lost 6 bases and 3 bases respectively, with 15 bases between them. Germline V CDR1 and CDR2: SNHLY, FYNNEI. This CDR3 spans 15 amino acids. The CDR3 is CASRETALFGNTIYF. As DNA, the CDR3 is TGTGCCAGCAGGGAGACAGCGCTATTTGGAAACACCATATATTTT.

V and J are TRBV7-2 and TRBJ2-5; 11 nucleotides align to TRBD2. Germline trimming cut 4 bases from V and 3 bases from J; bases unmatched to any gene: 4. The CDR3 is 15 residues long. Germline-derived CDR1 and CDR2 are SGHTA and FQGNSA. The CDR3 coding sequence is TGTGCCAGCAGCTCCCTAGCGGGAGGTGAAGAGACCCAGTACTTC. It yields the protein CASSSLAGGEETQYF. Full variable domain (outside the CDR3, taken from reference TRBV7-2 and TRBJ2-5): GAGVSQSPSNKVTEKGKDVELRCDPISGHTALYWYRQSLGQGLEFLIYFQGNSAPDKSGLPSDRFSAERTGGSVSTLTIQRTQQEDSAVYLCASSSLAGGEETQYFGPGTRLLVL.

This clonotype has only a few counts. The chain is built from TRBV30 and TRBJ1-2, with no clear D. V dropped 1 base and J dropped 4 bases, with 10 bases sitting between them. The CDR3 covers 13 residues. CDR1 is GTSNPN, CDR2 SVGIG, per germline (reference sequence). CDR3 sequence (DNA): TGTGCCTGGAGTGCCCAGGTCGCCTATGGCTACACCTTC. Amino acids: CAWSAQVAYGYTF.

The chain employs TRBV2 and TRBJ2-7, with 10 bases lining up with TRBD2. Germline CDR1 is SNHLY and CDR2 is FYNNEI. Unmatched junction bases numbered 13, after V lost 3 bases and J lost 5 bases. The CDR3 contains 17 residues. DNA of the CDR3: TGTGCCAGCAGTGAGCTAGCGGGGGACATCGGTACGGACGAGCAGTACTTC. It yields the protein CASSELAGDIGTDEQYF.

V and J are TRBV6-2 or TRBV6-3 and TRBJ2-5; D gene unclear. Germline CDR1 reads MNHEY; CDR2 reads SVGEGT. Trimming cost V 2 bases and J 7 bases, with 5 bases left between them. The CDR3 covers 11 residues. The CDR3 loop is CASSYVGTQYF. In DNA, the CDR3 is TGTGCCAGCAGTTACGTCGGGACCCAGTACTTC.

This rearrangement joins TRBV6-5 to TRBJ2-7, with D perhaps matching TRBD2 (7 bases). Germline assignment: CDR1 MNHEY and CDR2 SVGAGI. This CDR3 region has 15 residues. Trimming removed 6 bases from V and 5 bases from J, with 20 bases in between. The CDR3 is CASSYGSGGKDEQYF. CDR3 nucleotide sequence: TGTGCCAGCAGCTATGGCTCGGGGGGCAAGGACGAGCAGTACTTC.

This clonotype occurred many times. The chain has TRBV7-2 and TRBJ1-1; D ambiguous. The ends were cut back, 1 base at V and 3 bases at J, with 6 bases in the middle. Germline V gives CDR1 SGHTA, CDR2 FQGNSA. The CDR3 spans 13 residues. In nucleotides, the CDR3 is TGTGCCAGCAGCTTAGAACGGGACACTGAAGCTTTCTTT. Amino acid sequence: CASSLERDTEAFF.

This clonotype appeared a few times. The chain combines TRBV24-1 with TRBJ2-1; 7 nucleotides match TRBD2. V trimming: 4 bases; J trimming: 8 bases; junction bases outside the gene matches: 13. The CDR3 covers 16 residues. The germline gives CDR1 KGHDR, CDR2 SFDVKD. The CDR3 DNA reads TGTGCCACCAGTGACCCCGGAGGGAGGGAGTGGGATGAGCAGTTCTTC. Translation gives CATSDPGGREWDEQFF.

A few counts support this clonotype. The chain couples TRBV12-3 or TRBV12-4 to TRBJ2-2, with 8 nucleotides matching TRBD2. The CDR3 contains 16 residues. The trim removed 3 bases at V and 1 base at J, leaving 4 bases unmatched. Here the CDR3 DNA reads TGTGCCAGCAGTTTCCGCGGGGGGCTGAACACCGGGGAGCTGTTTTTT. Amino acids: CASSFRGGLNTGELFF.

V usage is TRBV5-6 and J usage is TRBJ1-4; tentatively, D is TRBD1 (5 bases). This CDR3 region has 15 residues. Germline CDR1 SGHDT, CDR2 YYEEEE. The V and J ends lost 4 bases and 6 bases respectively, with 16 bases between them. CDR3 in amino acids: CASSRLGDDYEKLFF. The CDR3 DNA sequence: TGTGCCAGCAGCCGCTTAGGGGACGATTATGAAAAACTGTTTTTT. Combining the CDR3 with reference TRBV5-6 and TRBJ1-4 gives the whole variable domain DAGVTQSPTHLIKTRGQQVTLRCSPKSGHDTVSWYQQALGQGPQFIFQYYEEEERQRGNFPDRFSGHQFPNYSSELNVNALLLGDSALYLCASSRLGDDYEKLFFGSGTQLSVL.

The J gene is TRBJ1-1, the V gene TRBV6-1; a weak D match, TRBD1 (5 bases). The V end lost 8 bases, the J end lost 5 bases, and 15 bases lay between the germline ends. This CDR3 region has 13 residues. Looked up from germline, CDR1 is MNHNS and CDR2 is SASEGT. CDR3 residues: CASVDGRGTEAFF. CDR3 in DNA: TGTGCCAGCGTCGACGGGCGGGGGACTGAAGCTTTCTTT.

The chain recombines TRBV4-2 with TRBJ2-5; D not certain. Per the germline V gene, CDR1 is LGHNA and CDR2 is YNFKEQ. V dropped 1 base and J dropped 5 bases, with 20 bases sitting between them. The CDR3 has 17 residues. The CDR3 loop reads CASSQVRKSPKTETQYF. CDR3 in DNA: TGTGCCAGCAGCCAAGTTAGAAAAAGTCCAAAGACGGAGACCCAGTACTTC.